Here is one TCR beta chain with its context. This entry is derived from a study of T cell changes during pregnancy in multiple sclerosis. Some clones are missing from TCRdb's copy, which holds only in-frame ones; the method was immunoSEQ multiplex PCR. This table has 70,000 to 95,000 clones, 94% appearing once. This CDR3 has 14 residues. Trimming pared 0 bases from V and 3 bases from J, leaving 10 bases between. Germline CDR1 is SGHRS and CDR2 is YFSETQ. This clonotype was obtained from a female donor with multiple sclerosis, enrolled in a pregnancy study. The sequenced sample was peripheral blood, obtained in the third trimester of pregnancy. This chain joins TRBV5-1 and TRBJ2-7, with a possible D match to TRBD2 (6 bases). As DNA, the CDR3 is TGCGCCAGCAGCTTGGACGGGAGCGGCTACGAGCAGTACTTC. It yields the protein CASSLDGSGYEQYF.